This T cell receptor (beta chain) was identified during a study of blood T cell repertoires in COVID-19. With V trimmed by 0 bases and J by 4 bases, 3 bases remained unmatched. Germline V gene data show CDR1 as SGHVS and CDR2 as FNYEAQ. The CDR3 runs 16 residues. The authors' processing: Reference gene primers were amplified, and this amplification served to estimate nucleated cell counts. TCRdb's copy holds only in-frame clones and misses some; the assay was immunoSEQ multiplex PCR. Clone size and V and J calls were adopted from that table, with D and trimming inferred from the DNA. The sample lists about 220,000 clones, just over 85% occurring once. Cohorts were based on clinical histories the participants reported.

The sequenced sample was PBMCs or T cells enriched from blood (not recorded which). This chain joins TRBV7-6 and TRBJ2-3; 11 bases map to TRBD2. This TCR derives from a woman in her forties or fifties with acute COVID-19. CDR3 region: CASSLAGTSGADTQYF. The CDR3, as DNA: TGTGCCAGCAGCTTAGCCGGGACTAGCGGCGCAGATACGCAGTATTTT.